This TCR beta chain was captured in a study of memory CD4+ T cells and cytomegalovirus serostatus. Single viable CD3+CD4+CD8-CD45RO+ cells were sorted as the memory CD4+ T cells. Assay used: immunoSEQ multiplex PCR; TCRdb lists only in-frame clones, some missing. The data hold about 60,000 clones, with approximately 77% observed a single time. The specimen sequenced was memory CD4+ T cells from blood. The source of this sequence is an adult in good health and CMV-seronegative.

The CDR3 DNA sequence: TGTGCCTCTTCGACAGGGGCCACGGAAGTGGGGGAGCTGTTTTTT. Encoded protein: CASSTGATEVGELFF. The V and J genes are TRBV9 and TRBJ2-2; 8 positions match TRBD1. The germline V gene has CDR1 SGDLS and CDR2 YYNGEE. CDR3 length equals 15 residues. Trimming cost V 10 bases and J 8 bases; bases outside gene matches: 16. The full variable domain, completed using reference TRBV9 and TRBJ2-2, is DSGVTQTPKHLITATGQRVTLRCSPRSGDLSVYWYQQSLDQGLQFLIQYYNGEERAKGNILERFSAQQFPDLHSELNLSSLELGDSALYFCASSTGATEVGELFFGEGSRLTVL.